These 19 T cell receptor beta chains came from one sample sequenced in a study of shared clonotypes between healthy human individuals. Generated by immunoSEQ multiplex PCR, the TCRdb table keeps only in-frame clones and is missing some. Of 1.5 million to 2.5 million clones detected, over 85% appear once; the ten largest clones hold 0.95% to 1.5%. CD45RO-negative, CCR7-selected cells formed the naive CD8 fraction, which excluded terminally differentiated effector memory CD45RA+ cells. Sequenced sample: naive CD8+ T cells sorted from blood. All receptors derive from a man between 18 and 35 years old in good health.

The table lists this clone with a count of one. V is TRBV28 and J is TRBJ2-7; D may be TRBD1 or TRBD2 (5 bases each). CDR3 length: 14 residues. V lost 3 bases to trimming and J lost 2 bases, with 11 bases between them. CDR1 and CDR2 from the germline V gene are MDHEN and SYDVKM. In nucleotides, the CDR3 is TGTGCCAGCAGTTTTACCGGGGCAGCCTACGAGCAGTACTTC. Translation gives CASSFTGAAYEQYF.

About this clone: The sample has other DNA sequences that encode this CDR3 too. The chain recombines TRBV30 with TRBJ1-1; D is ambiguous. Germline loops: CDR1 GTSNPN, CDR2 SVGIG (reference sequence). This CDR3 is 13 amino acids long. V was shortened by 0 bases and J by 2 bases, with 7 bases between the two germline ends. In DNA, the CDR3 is TGTGCCTGGAGTGTAAACAGCAACACTGAAGCTTTCTTT. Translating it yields CAWSVNSNTEAFF.

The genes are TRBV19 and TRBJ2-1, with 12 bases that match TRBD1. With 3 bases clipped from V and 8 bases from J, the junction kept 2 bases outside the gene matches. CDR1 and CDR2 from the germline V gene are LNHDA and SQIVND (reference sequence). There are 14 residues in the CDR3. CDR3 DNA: TGTGCCAGTAGTATTGGGACAGGGGGCGATGAGCAGTTCTTC. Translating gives CASSIGTGGDEQFF. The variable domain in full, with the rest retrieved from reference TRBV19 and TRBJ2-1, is DGGITQSPKYLFRKEGQNVTLSCEQNLNHDAMYWYRQDPGQGLRLIYYSQIVNDFQKGDIAEGYSVSREKKESFPLTVTSAQKNPTAFYLCASSIGTGGDEQFFGPGTRLTVL.

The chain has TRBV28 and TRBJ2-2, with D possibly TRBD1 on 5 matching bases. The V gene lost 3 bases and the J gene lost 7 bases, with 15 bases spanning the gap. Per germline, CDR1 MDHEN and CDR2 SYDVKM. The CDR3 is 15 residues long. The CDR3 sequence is CASSFLQVVGGELFF. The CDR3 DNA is TGTGCCAGCAGTTTCTTACAGGTCGTGGGCGGGGAGCTGTTTTTT.

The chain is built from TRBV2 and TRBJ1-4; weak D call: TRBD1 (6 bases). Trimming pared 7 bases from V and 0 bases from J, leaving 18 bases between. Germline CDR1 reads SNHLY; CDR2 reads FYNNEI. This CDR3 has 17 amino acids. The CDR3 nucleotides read TGTGCCAGCACTCCCCGGGGGCTGCCCGCAACTAATGAAAAACTGTTTTTT. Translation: CASTPRGLPATNEKLFF. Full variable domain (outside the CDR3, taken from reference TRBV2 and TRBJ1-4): EPEVTQTPSHQVTQMGQEVILRCVPISNHLYFYWYRQILGQKVEFLVSFYNNEISEKSEIFDDQFSVERPDGSNFTLKIRSTKLEDSAMYFCASTPRGLPATNEKLFFGSGTQLSVL.

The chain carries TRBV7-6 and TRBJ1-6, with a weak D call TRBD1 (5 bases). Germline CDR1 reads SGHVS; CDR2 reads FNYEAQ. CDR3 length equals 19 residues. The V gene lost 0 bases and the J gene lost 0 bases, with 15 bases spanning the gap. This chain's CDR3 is CASSLALGGTFSYNSPLHF. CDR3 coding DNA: TGTGCCAGCAGCTTAGCGCTCGGCGGGACTTTCTCCTATAATTCACCCCTCCACTTT.

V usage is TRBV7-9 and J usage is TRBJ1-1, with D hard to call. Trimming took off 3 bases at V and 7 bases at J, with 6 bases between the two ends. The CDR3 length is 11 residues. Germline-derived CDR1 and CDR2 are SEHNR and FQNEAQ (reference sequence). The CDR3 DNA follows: TGTGCCAGCAGCTTGGATTTTGAAGCTTTCTTT. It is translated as CASSLDFEAFF.

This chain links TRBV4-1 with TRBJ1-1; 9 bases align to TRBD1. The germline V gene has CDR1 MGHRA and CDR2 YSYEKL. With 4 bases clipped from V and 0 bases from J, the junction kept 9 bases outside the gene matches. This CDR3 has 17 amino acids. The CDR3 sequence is CASSPGQGIGMNTEAFF. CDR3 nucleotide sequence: TGCGCCAGCAGCCCGGGACAGGGAATCGGCATGAACACTGAAGCTTTCTTT.

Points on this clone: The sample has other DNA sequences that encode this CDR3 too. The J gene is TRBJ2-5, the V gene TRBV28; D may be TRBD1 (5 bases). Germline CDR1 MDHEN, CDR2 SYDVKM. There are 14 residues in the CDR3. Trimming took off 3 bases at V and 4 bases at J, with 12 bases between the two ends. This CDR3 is CASSFQGSGETQYF. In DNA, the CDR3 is TGTGCCAGCAGTTTCCAGGGCTCGGGAGAGACCCAGTACTTC.

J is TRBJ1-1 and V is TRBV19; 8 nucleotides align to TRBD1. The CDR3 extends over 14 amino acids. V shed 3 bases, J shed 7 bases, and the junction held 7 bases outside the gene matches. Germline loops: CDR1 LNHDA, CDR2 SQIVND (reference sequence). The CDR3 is CASSITRGLDEAFF. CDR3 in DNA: TGTGCCAGTAGTATCACCAGGGGGCTGGATGAAGCTTTCTTT.

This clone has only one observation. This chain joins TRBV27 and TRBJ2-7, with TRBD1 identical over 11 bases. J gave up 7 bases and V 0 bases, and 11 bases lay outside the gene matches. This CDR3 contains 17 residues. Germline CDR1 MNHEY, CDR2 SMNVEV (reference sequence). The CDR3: CASSLSHVGQGAGEQYF. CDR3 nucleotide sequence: TGTGCCAGCAGTTTATCGCACGTCGGACAGGGGGCAGGGGAGCAGTACTTC.

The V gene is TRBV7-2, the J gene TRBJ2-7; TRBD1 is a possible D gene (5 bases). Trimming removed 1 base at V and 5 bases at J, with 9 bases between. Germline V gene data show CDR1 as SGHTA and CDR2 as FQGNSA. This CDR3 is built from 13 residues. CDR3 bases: TGTGCCAGCAGCTTAGTACAGGCCAACGAGCAGTACTTC. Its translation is CASSLVQANEQYF.

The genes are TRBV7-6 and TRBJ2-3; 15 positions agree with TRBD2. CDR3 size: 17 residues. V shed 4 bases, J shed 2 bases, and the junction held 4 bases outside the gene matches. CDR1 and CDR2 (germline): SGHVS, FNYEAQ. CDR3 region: CASSSGLAGGITDTQYF. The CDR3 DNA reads TGTGCCAGCAGCTCGGGACTAGCGGGAGGTATCACAGATACGCAGTATTTT.

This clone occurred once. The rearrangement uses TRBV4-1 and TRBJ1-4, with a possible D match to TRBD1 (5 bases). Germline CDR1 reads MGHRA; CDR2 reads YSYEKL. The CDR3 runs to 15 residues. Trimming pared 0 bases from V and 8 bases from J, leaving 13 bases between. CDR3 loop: CASSQDAAGREKLFF. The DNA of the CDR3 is TGCGCCAGCAGCCAAGATGCGGCAGGGCGGGAAAAACTGTTTTTT.

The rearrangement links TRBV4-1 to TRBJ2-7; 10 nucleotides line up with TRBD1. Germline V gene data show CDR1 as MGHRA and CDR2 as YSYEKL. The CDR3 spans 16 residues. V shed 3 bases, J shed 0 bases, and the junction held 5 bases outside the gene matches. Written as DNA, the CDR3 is TGCGCCAGCAGCCATGAGGGACAGGGGAGCTCCTACGAGCAGTACTTC. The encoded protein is CASSHEGQGSSYEQYF.

The CDR3 DNA reads TGCGCCAGCAGCCCAGAACAGGGATCAGGCACTGAAGCTTTCTTT. Its protein is CASSPEQGSGTEAFF. The rearrangement joins TRBV4-1 to TRBJ1-1; D is perhaps TRBD1 (6 bases). V lost 4 bases and J lost 4, with 16 bases in between. The CDR3 length is 15 residues. Germline V gives CDR1 MGHRA, CDR2 YSYEKL.

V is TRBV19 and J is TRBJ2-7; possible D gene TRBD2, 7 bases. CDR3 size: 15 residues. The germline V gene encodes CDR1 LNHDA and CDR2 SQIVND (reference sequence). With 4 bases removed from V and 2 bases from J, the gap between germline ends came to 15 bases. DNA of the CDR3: TGTGCCAGTAGTACGGGCCTCGGGGGGCCCTACGAGCAGTACTTC. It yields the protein CASSTGLGGPYEQYF. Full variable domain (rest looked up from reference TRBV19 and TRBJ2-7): DGGITQSPKYLFRKEGQNVTLSCEQNLNHDAMYWYRQDPGQGLRLIYYSQIVNDFQKGDIAEGYSVSREKKESFPLTVTSAQKNPTAFYLCASSTGLGGPYEQYFGPGTRLTVT.

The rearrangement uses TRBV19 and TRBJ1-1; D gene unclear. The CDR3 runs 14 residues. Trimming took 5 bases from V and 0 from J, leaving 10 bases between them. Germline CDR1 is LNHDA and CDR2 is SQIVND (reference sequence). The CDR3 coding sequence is TGTGCCAGTAGTCTCGGGGTTATGAACACTGAAGCTTTCTTT. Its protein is CASSLGVMNTEAFF.

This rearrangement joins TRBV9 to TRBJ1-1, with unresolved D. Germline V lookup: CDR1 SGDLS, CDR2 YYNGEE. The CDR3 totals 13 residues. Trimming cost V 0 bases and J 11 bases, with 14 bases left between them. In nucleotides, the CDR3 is TGTGCCAGCAGCGTAGAGGGCGGCCTAGAGGCTTTCTTT. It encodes CASSVEGGLEAFF.